One sample yielded the 9 T cell receptor beta chains listed below, sequenced in a study of T cells after yellow fever vaccination (dated 2019 in TCRdb). Libraries were constructed by 5' RACE. The data were produced on an Illumina NovaSeq 6000. The raw public data were reprocessed by TCRdb itself: fastp quality trimming at Q25, MiXCR clonotype calling, in-frame beta chains only. Under each unique CDR3 protein, matching rows form one entry showing the most common genes and DNA. Recorded for this sample are some 320,000 distinct CDR3 sequences; over 3.5% of them occurred a single time. Just under 20% of the sample is in the top ten clones. The treatment or condition label for this specimen denotes: live attenuated yellow fever vaccine strain. This specimen was PBMCs, taken 15 days after the yellow fever booster vaccination. These TCRs come from a man aged 18 to 30 who received the YFV17D yellow fever vaccine.

Only a few counts were recorded for this clonotype. V usage is TRBV18 and J usage is TRBJ2-5; D ambiguous. The germline CDR1 and CDR2 sequences are KGHSH and LQKENI. This CDR3 has 13 amino acids. Trimming stripped 0 bases from V and 10 bases from J, with 12 bases between. Here the CDR3 reads CASSPPGKQGQYF. The CDR3 nucleotides are TGTGCCAGCTCACCACCGGGTAAACAAGGCCAGTACTTC.

Ten or more counts support this clonotype. The V call is TRBV12-3 or TRBV12-4, the J call TRBJ1-5; D may be TRBD1 (5 bases). The V and J ends lost 5 bases and 6 bases respectively, with 11 bases between them. The CDR3 contains 13 residues. The CDR3 region is CASSGSGSQPQHF. CDR3 coding DNA: TGTGCCAGCAGTGGATCAGGGAGTCAGCCCCAGCATTTT.

There are many counts of this clonotype. This chain links TRBV7-3 with TRBJ2-3, with a possible D match to TRBD1 (5 bases). CDR3 length: 15 amino acids. In germline, CDR1 is SGHTA, CDR2 FQGTGA. V was clipped by 2 bases and J by 6 bases, with 15 bases between them. CDR3 protein: CASSLSNGRADTQYF. The CDR3 nucleotides are TGTGCCAGCAGCTTATCTAACGGCAGGGCTGATACGCAGTATTTT.

This clonotype has ten or more counts. The chain uses TRBV12-3 or TRBV12-4 and TRBJ2-5, with 10 bases matching TRBD2. Trimming cost V 7 bases and J 3 bases; bases outside gene matches: 5. The CDR3 sequence is 14 residues long. CDR3 residues: CASTLAGGKETQYF. CDR3 DNA: TGTGCCAGCACCTTAGCGGGGGGAAAAGAGACCCAGTACTTC.

This clonotype was found a few times. The V and J genes are TRBV20-1 and TRBJ2-3, with D possibly being TRBD2 (6 bases). This CDR3 has 15 residues. CDR1 and CDR2 from the germline V gene are DFQATT and SNEGSKA (reference sequence). V gave up 2 bases and J gave up 5 bases, with 17 bases separating them. CDR3 coding DNA: TGCAGTGCTAGATGGCGCGGGGCCCGGGGAGATACGCAGTATTTT. This sequence encodes CSARWRGARGDTQYF.

Many counts were recorded for this clonotype. The V call is TRBV14, the J call TRBJ2-3; maybe TRBD1 (5 bases). The V and J ends lost 6 bases and 6 bases respectively, with 22 bases between them. The CDR3 spans 16 residues. CDR1 and CDR2 (germline): SGHDN, FVKESK. The CDR3 protein is CASRKKAAGPADTQYF. The CDR3 coding sequence is TGTGCCAGCAGGAAGAAAGCCGCAGGGCCCGCTGATACGCAGTATTTT.

This clonotype has at least ten counts. The gene calls are TRBV6-6 and TRBJ1-1; 8 bases match TRBD1. The germline gives CDR1 MNHNY, CDR2 SVGAGI (reference sequence). The trim removed 2 bases at V and 8 bases at J, leaving 4 bases unmatched. This CDR3 has 13 residues. The CDR3 is CASSYQGAWEAFF. In nucleotides, the CDR3 is TGTGCCAGCAGTTACCAGGGGGCTTGGGAAGCTTTCTTT.

In this sample, this clonotype turned up many times. The chain links TRBV20-1 to TRBJ2-1; TRBD1 or TRBD2 may be the D gene (6 bases each). The CDR3 extends over 14 amino acids. Trimming pared 3 bases from V and 4 bases from J, leaving 13 bases between. Looked up from germline, CDR1 is DFQATT and CDR2 is SNEGSKA (reference sequence). Here the CDR3 reads CSARGGHSYNEQFF. CDR3 coding DNA: TGCAGTGCTAGGGGGGGCCATTCGTACAATGAGCAGTTCTTC.

Ten or more counts support this clonotype. The V and J genes are TRBV21-1 and TRBJ2-3; no DNA check was done on the table's D call, TRBD2. TRBV21-1 is annotated as a pseudogene. The CDR3 totals 15 residues. The CDR3 reads CASSNLWRGTDTQYF. In DNA, the CDR3 is TGTGCCAGCAGCAATCTATGGCGGGGTACCGATACGCAGTATTTT.